These 29 T cell receptor beta chains came from one sample sequenced in a study of blood T cell repertoires in COVID-19. This table comes from immunoSEQ multiplex PCR, and its TCRdb copy is limited to in-frame clones, with some not included. The sample lists over 100,000 clones, about 89% seen once, with about 10% in the top ten. Sequencing used peripheral blood. The source of these receptors is an older woman with COVID-19, enrolled during active disease.

The rearrangement links TRBV18 to TRBJ1-1; the match to TRBD1 covers 8 bases. Germline V gene lookup returns CDR1 KGHSH and CDR2 LQKENI. The CDR3 loop spans 16 amino acids. V shed 4 bases, J shed 4 bases, and the junction held 11 bases outside the gene matches. The CDR3 DNA reads TGTGCCAGCTCACGACAGCAGGGGGCGGATGCCACTGAAGCTTTCTTT. It specifies CASSRQQGADATEAFF.

This chain uses TRBV2 with TRBJ2-7; TRBD2 might be the D (6 bases). V lost 6 bases, J lost 0 bases, and 15 bases lay in between. The CDR3 has 15 amino acids. Germline assignment: CDR1 SNHLY and CDR2 FYNNEI. The CDR3 loop is CASRGGASASYEQYF. The CDR3 DNA follows: TGTGCCAGCAGGGGAGGCGCGTCCGCCTCCTACGAGCAGTACTTC.

The V call is TRBV11-3, the J call TRBJ1-4; no clear D gene. The CDR3 spans 13 residues. Looked up from germline, CDR1 is SGHNT and CDR2 is YENEEA. Trimming took off 1 base at V and 5 bases at J, with 5 bases between the two ends. CDR3 residues: CASSLGPNEKLFF. In nucleotides, the CDR3 is TGTGCCAGCAGCTTAGGGCCAAATGAAAAACTGTTTTTT.

The chain uses TRBV5-6 and TRBJ1-3, with a weak D call TRBD1 (6 bases). The CDR3 runs 14 residues. Germline assignment: CDR1 SGHDT and CDR2 YYEEEE. The V end lost 7 bases, the J end lost 0 bases, and 11 bases lay between the germline ends. The CDR3 DNA reads TGTGCCAGCTCTTACAGGGTCTCTGGAAACACCATATATTTT. Translated, it gives CASSYRVSGNTIYF.

This clone showed up just once. The chain combines TRBV7-8 with TRBJ1-5; maybe TRBD1 (5 bases). Trimming left V 3 bases short and J 7 bases short, with 22 bases between. This CDR3 has 17 residues. Germline V gene lookup returns CDR1 SGHVS and CDR2 FQNEAQ. The CDR3 region has the DNA TGTGCCAGCAGCTTGAGATCCTGGGGCGGGGAGCGGCAGCCCCAGCATTTT. This encodes CASSLRSWGGERQPQHF.

The chain employs TRBV4-2 and TRBJ2-3; 7 bases are a match to TRBD2. The V and J ends lost 4 bases and 0 bases, in that order; junction bases with no gene match: 16. Per the germline V gene, CDR1 is LGHNA and CDR2 is YNFKEQ. This CDR3 has 19 residues. The CDR3 protein is CASSLSPRSDGGSTDTQYF. Written as DNA, the CDR3 is TGTGCCAGCAGCCTCTCCCCTCGGTCCGACGGGGGGAGCACAGATACGCAGTATTTT.

The chain is built from TRBV18 and TRBJ1-2; D gene uncertain. V dropped 2 bases and J dropped 8 bases, with 21 bases sitting between them. Germline V lookup: CDR1 KGHSH, CDR2 LQKENI. This CDR3 contains 16 residues. The DNA of the CDR3 is TGTGCCAGCTCACCAGTCAACGACGGCGCCCCGAGGGGCTACACCTTC. Translating it yields CASSPVNDGAPRGYTF.

The chain is built from TRBV5-1 and TRBJ1-6; 12 bases are a match to TRBD1. Trimming removed 4 bases from V and 8 bases from J; junction bases left unmatched: 4. This CDR3 is built from 15 residues. The germline CDR1 and CDR2 sequences are SGHRS and YFSETQ. The CDR3 DNA follows: TGCGCCAGCAGCCAGGGACAGGGGGCGGATTCACCCCTCCACTTT. This codes for CASSQGQGADSPLHF.

This sequence joins TRBV3-1 (or the pseudogene TRBV3-2) and TRBJ2-7, with D perhaps TRBD2 (6 bases). V was cut by 1 base and J by 3 bases, with 10 bases left in between. The germline V gene encodes CDR1 LGHDT and CDR2 YNNKEL (reference sequence). The length of the CDR3 is 14 residues. CDR3: CASSQAWRGYEQYF. The CDR3, as DNA: TGTGCCAGCAGCCAAGCTTGGAGGGGCTACGAGCAGTACTTC.

The chain carries TRBV11-3 and TRBJ1-1, with TRBD1 identical over 7 bases. J was trimmed by 1 base and V by 1 base; bases with no gene match: 15. The CDR3 runs 19 residues. The V gene's germline CDR1 is SGHNT and CDR2 YENEEA. This chain's CDR3 is CASSLGDRQGGYRNTEAFF. The CDR3 nucleotides read TGTGCCAGCAGCTTAGGGGATCGGCAGGGGGGATACCGGAACACTGAAGCTTTCTTT. Full variable domain (rest looked up from reference TRBV11-3 and TRBJ1-1): EAGVVQSPRYKIIEKKQPVAFWCNPISGHNTLYWYLQNLGQGPELLIRYENEEAVDDSQLPKDRFSAERLKGVDSTLKIQPAELGDSAVYLCASSLGDRQGGYRNTEAFFGQGTRLTVV.

The gene calls are TRBV6-5 and TRBJ1-5, with D possibly matching TRBD1 (5 bases). This CDR3 spans 13 amino acids. V lost 11 bases and J 4 bases, leaving 15 bases between the germline ends. The germline V gene has CDR1 MNHEY and CDR2 SVGAGI. The CDR3 coding sequence is TGTGCCGTCCTCGGGGAGGGGAATCAGCCCCAGCATTTT. It specifies CAVLGEGNQPQHF.

This rearrangement joins TRBV5-6 to TRBJ1-5, with 7 nucleotides matching TRBD1. Germline V gene lookup returns CDR1 SGHDT and CDR2 YYEEEE. Trimming cost V 4 bases and J 4 bases; bases outside gene matches: 2. The CDR3 is made up of 13 amino acids. The CDR3 sequence: CASSRTGNQPQHF. CDR3 nucleotides: TGTGCCAGCAGCCGGACAGGTAATCAGCCCCAGCATTTT.

The V gene is TRBV7-2, the J gene TRBJ1-5, with 8 bases identical to TRBD1. Trimming took 5 bases from V and 7 from J; bases not matched to a gene: 10. This CDR3 is built from 15 residues. The germline V gene has CDR1 SGHTA and CDR2 FQGNSA. CDR3 residues: CASSITTGAGQPQHF. For the CDR3, the DNA is TGTGCCAGCAGCATAACGACAGGGGCTGGGCAGCCCCAGCATTTT. Drawing the rest from reference TRBV7-2 and TRBJ1-5, the complete variable domain is GAGVSQSPSNKVTEKGKDVELRCDPISGHTALYWYRQSLGQGLEFLIYFQGNSAPDKSGLPSDRFSAERTGGSVSTLTIQRTQQEDSAVYLCASSITTGAGQPQHFGDGTRLSIL.

The chain has TRBV20-1 and TRBJ1-4; no definite D call. This CDR3 comprises 10 residues. The germline CDR1 and CDR2 sequences are DFQATT and SNEGSKA (reference sequence). The V and J ends lost 5 bases and 5 bases respectively, with 3 bases between them. CDR3 DNA sequence: TGCAGTGCTTTAAATGAAAAACTGTTTTTT. Translating it yields CSALNEKLFF.

This clone has more than one count but fewer than ten. This sequence joins TRBV30 and TRBJ1-2, with 8 bases identical to TRBD1. This CDR3 is built from 15 residues. Germline-derived CDR1 and CDR2 are GTSNPN and SVGIG (reference sequence). V dropped 3 bases and J dropped 4; count of bases not matched to a gene: 10. The CDR3 sequence is CAWSNSGGGGYGYTF. DNA for the CDR3: TGTGCCTGGAGCAACTCAGGGGGCGGCGGCTATGGCTACACCTTC.

V and J are TRBV11-2 and TRBJ2-2; D uncertain. The germline V gene has CDR1 SGHAT and CDR2 FQNNGV. The length of the CDR3 is 17 residues. V was cut by 5 bases and J by 1 base, with 17 bases left in between. The CDR3 is CASSMPYPPGNTGELFF. The CDR3 nucleotides read TGTGCCAGCAGCATGCCGTATCCACCCGGGAACACCGGGGAGCTGTTTTTT. The complete variable domain, with remaining parts taken from reference TRBV11-2 and TRBJ2-2, reads EAGVAQSPRYKIIEKRQSVAFWCNPISGHATLYWYQQILGQGPKLLIQFQNNGVVDDSQLPKDRFSAERLKGVDSTLKIQPAKLEDSAVYLCASSMPYPPGNTGELFFGEGSRLTVL.

The chain's CDR3 is CASSLGQGYNEQFF. CDR3 nucleotides: TGTGCCAGCAGCTTGGGACAGGGGTACAATGAGCAGTTCTTC. This chain links TRBV5-6 with TRBJ2-1; 8 nucleotides match TRBD1. The length of the CDR3 is 14 residues. Germline trimming cut 0 bases from V and 4 bases from J; bases unmatched to any gene: 0. Germline V gene sequence: CDR1 SGHDT, CDR2 YYEEEE.

The chain uses TRBV5-1 and TRBJ1-1; 9 bases map to TRBD1. Per germline, CDR1 SGHRS and CDR2 YFSETQ. CDR3 length: 15 amino acids. The junction had 8 bases not matched to a gene; V was cut back by 3 bases and J by 5 bases. CDR3 sequence (DNA): TGCGCCAGCAGCTCCTCCGGGACAGGGAATACTGAAGCTTTCTTT. Amino acids: CASSSSGTGNTEAFF.

The V and J genes are TRBV19 and TRBJ1-6; D is unresolved. The length of the CDR3 is 12 residues. Germline V CDR1 and CDR2: LNHDA, SQIVND (reference sequence). The germline V and J ends were trimmed by 3 bases and 7 bases, with 4 bases remaining between them. The CDR3 DNA reads TGTGCCAGTAGTATTCTGAATTCACCCCTCCACTTT. Its translation is CASSILNSPLHF.

Only a few counts were recorded for this clone. V gene TRBV5-4 combines with J gene TRBJ1-6, with D possibly TRBD1 on 6 matching bases. Germline lookup yields CDR1 SGHNT and CDR2 YYREEE (reference sequence). Deletions cut 3 bases from V and 14 bases from J, with 18 bases between. There are 14 residues in the CDR3. CDR3 coding DNA: TGTGCCAGCAGCTCAGGACGGTCCGAGGGGGCCCTCCACTTT. Translation: CASSSGRSEGALHF.

The chain has TRBV5-4 and TRBJ2-3, with D hard to call. The CDR3 is 15 residues long. In germline, CDR1 is SGHNT, CDR2 YYREEE (reference sequence). The V gene lost 4 bases and the J gene lost 8 bases, with 20 bases spanning the gap. CDR3: CASSPSPGQPGTQYF. The CDR3 DNA follows: TGTGCCAGCAGCCCCTCTCCTGGCCAACCAGGTACGCAGTATTTT.

This chain uses TRBV28 with TRBJ1-1; 7 positions match TRBD1. Germline CDR1 reads MDHEN; CDR2 reads SYDVKM. The CDR3 consists of 14 residues. With 5 bases clipped from V and 0 bases from J, the junction kept 3 bases outside the gene matches. CDR3 DNA sequence: TGTGCCAGCAGTCAGGGGGATATGAACACTGAAGCTTTCTTT. Translation gives CASSQGDMNTEAFF.

The CDR3 DNA follows: TGTGCCAGTAGCTCTGGCTCTTATGAAAAACTGTTTTTT. Translation gives CASSSGSYEKLFF. The chain recombines TRBV19 with TRBJ1-4; D gene ambiguous. This CDR3 contains 13 residues. Trimming stripped 6 bases from V and 6 bases from J, with 11 bases between. CDR1 and CDR2 from the germline V gene are LNHDA and SQIVND (reference sequence).

The V and J genes are TRBV5-1 and TRBJ2-2; 7 positions agree with TRBD2. The ends lost 7 bases at V and 0 bases at J; junction bases unmatched: 15. Germline-derived CDR1 and CDR2 are SGHRS and YFSETQ. The CDR3 contains 18 residues. CDR3 in amino acids: CASGPGAGTNANTGELFF. CDR3 coding DNA: TGCGCCAGCGGTCCAGGCGCCGGGACTAATGCGAACACCGGGGAGCTGTTTTTT. The whole variable domain, remainder taken from reference TRBV5-1 and TRBJ2-2, is KAGVTQTPRYLIKTRGQQVTLSCSPISGHRSVSWYQQTPGQGLQFLFEYFSETQRNKGNFPGRFSGRQFSNSRSEMNVSTLELGDSALYLCASGPGAGTNANTGELFFGEGSRLTVL.

V is TRBV29-1 and J is TRBJ2-7, with a possible D match to TRBD2 (5 bases). Germline loops: CDR1 SQVTM, CDR2 ANQGSEA. CDR3 length: 14 residues. V lost 4 bases to trimming and J lost 3 bases, with 16 bases between them. CDR3 residues: CSVGVGRAHYEQYF. The DNA of the CDR3 is TGCAGCGTTGGGGTGGGGAGAGCCCACTACGAGCAGTACTTC.

The chain carries TRBV9 and TRBJ2-6, with TRBD1 as a possible D gene (6 bases). This CDR3 has 18 amino acids. Germline CDR1 and CDR2: SGDLS and YYNGEE. With 6 bases removed from V and 0 bases from J, the gap between germline ends came to 19 bases. The CDR3 DNA reads as TGTGCCAGCACCCTACAGGGACCCTCTAGCTCTGGGGCCAACGTCCTGACTTTC. Translation: CASTLQGPSSSGANVLTF.

The V gene is TRBV5-5, the J gene TRBJ2-1, with a weak D call TRBD2 (6 bases). Trimming stripped 7 bases from V and 4 bases from J, with 21 bases between. CDR3 size: 16 residues. CDR1 is SGHKS, CDR2 YYEKEE, per germline (reference sequence). CDR3 residues: CASGGKLPYTYNEQFF. The CDR3 coding sequence is TGTGCCAGCGGAGGGAAATTACCCTATACTTACAATGAGCAGTTCTTC.

The chain combines TRBV6-2 or TRBV6-3 with TRBJ1-1, with 7 bases aligning to TRBD1. The germline CDR1 and CDR2 sequences are MNHEY and SVGEGT. V shed 0 bases and J 5 bases; nucleotides not matched to a gene: 3. The CDR3 totals 14 residues. CDR3 in DNA: TGTGCCAGCAGTTACTCAGGGGGCGGAACTGAAGCTTTCTTT. This codes for CASSYSGGGTEAFF.

This clone was detected once. J is TRBJ2-7 and V is TRBV28; D is perhaps TRBD2 (6 bases). Trimming stripped 3 bases from V and 3 bases from J, with 15 bases between. Germline V gene lookup returns CDR1 MDHEN and CDR2 SYDVKM. This CDR3 has 15 amino acids. CDR3 coding DNA: TGTGCCAGCAGTTTTAGGGGACTCCCAAACTACGAGCAGTACTTC. It yields the protein CASSFRGLPNYEQYF.